The 29 T cell receptor beta chains given below trace back to one sample, sequenced in a study of PD-L1 blockade in urothelial cancer. Clones were read by immunoSEQ multiplex PCR, and TCRdb kept only the in-frame ones, dropping some. The data contain about 100,000 clones, 90% to 95% of them singletons. The sample in question was PBMCs, obtained around atezolizumab (anti-PD-L1) treatment. Source of these receptors: a woman older than 75 with urothelial cancer.

CDR3 sequence (DNA): TGTGCCAGCAGTTCCCCGGCCGGGACAGGGGACTCCTACGAGCAGTACTTC. Its translation is CASSSPAGTGDSYEQYF. The V call is TRBV27, the J call TRBJ2-7; TRBD1 aligns across 10 bases. This CDR3 spans 17 amino acids. CDR1 MNHEY and CDR2 SMNVEV come from the germline V gene (reference sequence). Unmatched junction bases numbered 9, after V lost 4 bases and J lost 0 bases.

The V and J genes are TRBV5-1 and TRBJ1-1; the D gene is possibly TRBD1 (5 bases). Germline V gives CDR1 SGHRS, CDR2 YFSETQ. The V and J ends lost 4 bases and 4 bases respectively, with 14 bases between them. CDR3 length: 14 residues. CDR3 DNA sequence: TGCGCCAGCAGCGGCGGGGCGGTGGGCACTGAAGCTTTCTTT. This sequence encodes CASSGGAVGTEAFF.

V usage is TRBV29-1 and J usage is TRBJ2-7; TRBD1 matches at 7 bases. Germline V gene lookup returns CDR1 SQVTM and CDR2 ANQGSEA. The V and J ends lost 0 bases and 7 bases, in that order; junction bases with no gene match: 9. There are 14 residues in the CDR3. In DNA form, the CDR3 reads TGCAGCGTTGAAGAGGGACAGTTATCGGTGGAGCAGTACTTC. Amino acids: CSVEEGQLSVEQYF.

The rearrangement joins TRBV30 to TRBJ1-1, with a weak D call TRBD1 (5 bases). The V end lost 3 bases, the J end lost 7 bases, and 12 bases lay between the germline ends. The CDR3 sequence is 12 residues long. Germline V gives CDR1 GTSNPN, CDR2 SVGIG (reference sequence). CDR3 coding DNA: TGTGCCTGGAGGTTCGGACAAGGTGAAGCTTTCTTT. As protein: CAWRFGQGEAFF.

This rearrangement joins TRBV6-6 to TRBJ2-7, with D tentatively TRBD1 (6 bases). The CDR3 spans 14 residues. In germline, CDR1 is MNHNY, CDR2 SVGAGI (reference sequence). The germline V and J ends were trimmed by 2 bases and 4 bases, with 12 bases remaining between them. CDR3 DNA sequence: TGTGCCAGCAGTTACGCGACAGGAGTATACGAGCAGTACTTC. Protein: CASSYATGVYEQYF.

The V and J genes are TRBV5-1 and TRBJ1-1; unclear D gene. V lost 1 base and J 1 base, leaving 11 bases between the germline ends. The CDR3 is 15 amino acids. The germline V gene encodes CDR1 SGHRS and CDR2 YFSETQ. For the CDR3, the DNA is TGCGCCAGCAGCTTGCAGGCAACACAGAACACTGAAGCTTTCTTT. This translates into CASSLQATQNTEAFF.

There are a few counts of this clone. The chain has TRBV2 and TRBJ2-2, with D possibly matching TRBD1 (5 bases). V was pared by 2 bases and J by 1 base, with 5 bases between. The germline V gene has CDR1 SNHLY and CDR2 FYNNEI. This CDR3 comprises 14 residues. Here the CDR3 DNA reads TGTGCCAGCAGTGAAACAGGGAACACCGGGGAGCTGTTTTTT. Protein product: CASSETGNTGELFF.

The V call is TRBV28, the J call TRBJ2-7, with 7 nucleotides matching TRBD1. The CDR3 is 12 residues long. The germline V gene has CDR1 MDHEN and CDR2 SYDVKM. The V and J ends lost 10 bases and 7 bases, in that order; junction bases with no gene match: 10. CDR3 coding DNA: TGTGCCACCAGGGGACAGTCGGGGGAGCAGTACTTC. Encoded protein: CATRGQSGEQYF.

The genes are TRBV28 and TRBJ2-7; 9 nucleotides align to TRBD1. V lost 6 bases and J lost 1; bases outside the gene matches: 10. Germline-derived CDR1 and CDR2 are MDHEN and SYDVKM. The CDR3 has 16 amino acids. CDR3 nucleotides: TGTGCCAGCAGACCCGGGACAGGGTTTTTTTCCTACGAGCAGTACTTC. Its translation: CASRPGTGFFSYEQYF.

The V gene is TRBV4-2, the J gene TRBJ2-3, with a possible D match to TRBD2 (6 bases). Per the germline V gene, CDR1 is LGHNA and CDR2 is YNFKEQ. This CDR3 comprises 17 residues. V was clipped by 0 bases and J by 2 bases, with 15 bases between them. In DNA form, the CDR3 reads TGTGCCAGCAGCCAAGAGTCAGGGCGGGGATCCACAGATACGCAGTATTTT. Translation: CASSQESGRGSTDTQYF.

The V gene is TRBV5-1, the J gene TRBJ2-3; 15 nucleotides agree with TRBD2. CDR1 is SGHRS and CDR2 is YFSETQ in the germline V gene. Losses at the gene ends were 4 bases for V and 0 bases for J; bases not matched to a gene: 6. The CDR3 runs to 18 residues. CDR3 residues: CASSPGLAGGASTDTQYF. The CDR3 nucleotides are TGCGCCAGCAGCCCGGGACTAGCGGGAGGAGCTAGCACAGATACGCAGTATTTT.

This sequence joins TRBV5-1 and TRBJ1-2, with D possibly TRBD1 on 6 matching bases. Germline V lookup: CDR1 SGHRS, CDR2 YFSETQ. This CDR3 is built from 13 residues. The V gene lost 5 bases and the J gene lost 5 bases, with 13 bases spanning the gap. In DNA form, the CDR3 reads TGCGCCAGCAGTGGGGGACATCAGTATGGCTACACCTTC. Amino acids: CASSGGHQYGYTF.

The V and J genes are TRBV11-2 and TRBJ2-4; perhaps TRBD2 as D (5 bases). The CDR3 is 17 amino acids. Germline assignment: CDR1 SGHAT and CDR2 FQNNGV. The V and J ends lost 5 bases and 3 bases respectively, with 20 bases between them. CDR3 DNA: TGTGCCAGCAGCGGGGTGGGGAGAAGTATAGGCAAAAACATTCAGTACTTC. Translated, it gives CASSGVGRSIGKNIQYF.

This clone was observed once. The V and J genes are TRBV25-1 and TRBJ2-3; D ambiguous. V was cut by 2 bases and J by 0 bases, with 3 bases left in between. The CDR3 consists of 13 residues. Looked up from germline, CDR1 is MGHDK and CDR2 is SYGVNS. CDR3 amino acids: CASSEQSTDTQYF. CDR3 coding DNA: TGTGCCAGCAGTGAACAGAGCACAGATACGCAGTATTTT.

This clone appeared once. CDR3 region: CASSLGYAGERSGELFF. The CDR3 DNA reads as TGTGCCAGCAGCTTAGGGTACGCGGGAGAACGATCCGGGGAGCTGTTTTTT. The chain employs TRBV5-4 and TRBJ2-2; 7 bases match TRBD2. The ends lost 2 bases at V and 6 bases at J; junction bases unmatched: 13. Germline-derived CDR1 and CDR2 are SGHNT and YYREEE (reference sequence). The CDR3 is 17 residues long. Based on the CDR3 plus reference TRBV5-4 and TRBJ2-2, the full variable domain is ETGVTQSPTHLIKTRGQQVTLRCSSQSGHNTVSWYQQALGQGPQFIFQYYREEENGRGNFPPRFSGLQFPNYSSELNVNALELDDSALYLCASSLGYAGERSGELFFGEGSRLTVL.

The V gene is TRBV27, the J gene TRBJ1-1; D remains ambiguous. The V end lost 1 base, the J end lost 0 bases, and 6 bases lay between the germline ends. In germline, CDR1 is MNHEY, CDR2 SMNVEV (reference sequence). This CDR3 spans 14 amino acids. CDR3 in DNA: TGTGCCAGCAGTTTATTTAGCTTGAACACTGAAGCTTTCTTT. Its protein product is CASSLFSLNTEAFF.

This rearrangement joins TRBV2 to TRBJ2-2; TRBD2 aligns across 11 bases. Losses at the gene ends were 6 bases for V and 5 bases for J; bases not matched to a gene: 8. The CDR3 has 16 residues. CDR1 SNHLY and CDR2 FYNNEI come from the germline V gene. The CDR3 region has the DNA TGTGCCAGCAGAGGTAGCGGGAGGGCCGGGACCGGGGAGCTGTTTTTT. Amino acid sequence: CASRGSGRAGTGELFF. Full variable domain (remainder filled in from reference TRBV2 and TRBJ2-2): EPEVTQTPSHQVTQMGQEVILRCVPISNHLYFYWYRQILGQKVEFLVSFYNNEISEKSEIFDDQFSVERPDGSNFTLKIRSTKLEDSAMYFCASRGSGRAGTGELFFGEGSRLTVL.

The rearrangement joins TRBV4-1 to TRBJ2-5; 8 bases are shared with TRBD1. The CDR3 has 15 amino acids. V shed 3 bases, J shed 5 bases, and the junction held 8 bases outside the gene matches. Germline V CDR1 and CDR2: MGHRA, YSYEKL. CDR3 sequence (DNA): TGCGCCAGCAGCCAGGCAGACAGGGGACGGGAGACCCAGTACTTC. Its protein is CASSQADRGRETQYF.

The genes are TRBV10-1 and TRBJ2-1, with TRBD2 matching over 14 bases. CDR3 size: 17 residues. The J segment lost 1 base and the V segment lost 6 bases, leaving 5 bases of the junction unmatched. Germline-derived CDR1 and CDR2 are WNHNN and SYGVQD (reference sequence). The CDR3 reads CASSGTSGSGSYNEQFF. The CDR3 DNA sequence: TGCGCCAGCAGCGGGACTAGCGGGAGCGGATCCTACAATGAGCAGTTCTTC.

In its sample, this clone was seen once. The chain combines TRBV10-3 with TRBJ2-7; no definite D call. V was trimmed by 8 bases and J by 0 bases, leaving 11 bases between them. This CDR3 spans 13 amino acids. CDR1 is ENHRY, CDR2 SYGVKD, per germline. The CDR3 reads CAIGEGISYEQYF. Written as DNA, the CDR3 is TGTGCCATCGGAGAAGGAATCTCCTACGAGCAGTACTTC.

This clone occurred once. V is TRBV11-2 and J is TRBJ2-7; TRBD1 matches 7 bases. Germline lookup yields CDR1 SGHAT and CDR2 FQNNGV. V lost 5 bases to trimming and J lost 4 bases; unmatched junction nucleotides: 8. There are 14 residues in the CDR3. The CDR3 spells CASSATGQGYEQYF. CDR3 nucleotide sequence: TGTGCCAGCAGCGCGACAGGGCAGGGTTACGAGCAGTACTTC.

The chain is built from TRBV10-1 and TRBJ1-2, with TRBD1 identical over 7 bases. The length of the CDR3 is 13 residues. With V trimmed by 4 bases and J by 8 bases, 7 bases remained unmatched. Germline V CDR1 and CDR2: WNHNN, SYGVQD (reference sequence). This chain's CDR3 is CASSGQGVKGYTF. The CDR3 bases are TGCGCCAGCAGTGGACAGGGTGTGAAAGGCTACACCTTC.

The CDR3 here is CASSTLDGTDTQYF. DNA for the CDR3: TGCGCCAGCAGTACACTAGATGGCACAGATACGCAGTATTTT. V and J are TRBV5-1 and TRBJ2-3; TRBD2 might be the D (5 bases). Germline values: CDR1 SGHRS, CDR2 YFSETQ. The CDR3 runs to 14 residues. Trimming took 5 bases from V and 1 from J, leaving 11 bases between them.

This chain uses TRBV11-3 with TRBJ2-7; a weak D match, TRBD1 (6 bases). Germline-derived CDR1 and CDR2 are SGHNT and YENEEA. This CDR3 is built from 17 residues. Deletions cut 7 bases from V and 4 bases from J, with 26 bases between. This CDR3 reads CASNKGADRDTLYEQYF. DNA for the CDR3: TGTGCCAGCAACAAAGGTGCTGACCGGGACACCCTTTACGAGCAGTACTTC.

The chain links TRBV6-1 to TRBJ1-1; D unresolved. This CDR3 is built from 11 residues. From germline, CDR1 is MNHNS and CDR2 SASEGT. Trimming removed 6 bases from V and 3 bases from J, with 5 bases in between. CDR3 in DNA: TGTGCCAGCAGCTCGGACACTGAAGCTTTCTTT. Its protein is CASSSDTEAFF.

The rearrangement joins TRBV28 to TRBJ1-3, with unresolved D. In germline, CDR1 is MDHEN, CDR2 SYDVKM. Trimming shortened V by 3 bases and J by 0 bases, and 9 bases separated the two germline ends. This CDR3 is 15 amino acids long. CDR3: CASSFSVSSGNTIYF. The DNA for the CDR3 is TGTGCCAGCAGTTTTTCAGTAAGCTCTGGAAACACCATATATTTT. Full variable domain (rest looked up from reference TRBV28 and TRBJ1-3): DVKVTQSSRYLVKRTGEKVFLECVQDMDHENMFWYRQDPGLGLRLIYFSYDVKMKEKGDIPEGYSVSREKKERFSLILESASTNQTSMYLCASSFSVSSGNTIYFGEGSWLTVV.

The chain combines TRBV7-8 with TRBJ2-7, with 9 nucleotides matching TRBD2. CDR1 SGHVS and CDR2 FQNEAQ come from the germline V gene. Trimming cost V 6 bases and J 0 bases; bases outside gene matches: 3. The CDR3 consists of 14 residues. The CDR3 loop reads CASRASGISYEQYF. Written as DNA, the CDR3 is TGTGCCAGCAGGGCTAGCGGGATCTCCTACGAGCAGTACTTC.

This chain links TRBV4-2 with TRBJ1-1, with 9 bases identical to TRBD1. V shed 4 bases, J shed 4 bases, and the junction held 4 bases outside the gene matches. The CDR3 spans 14 residues. From germline, CDR1 is LGHNA and CDR2 YNFKEQ. The CDR3 loop is CASSPGTGRTEAFF. The CDR3 region has the DNA TGTGCCAGCAGCCCGGGGACAGGGCGCACTGAAGCTTTCTTT.

The J gene is TRBJ2-3, the V gene TRBV4-2, with TRBD2 matching 11 bases. This CDR3 has 16 residues. The V gene's germline CDR1 is LGHNA and CDR2 YNFKEQ. The V and J ends lost 1 base and 4 bases, in that order; junction bases with no gene match: 4. CDR3 region: CASSQGASGRPDTQYF. CDR3 nucleotides: TGTGCCAGCAGCCAAGGAGCTAGCGGGAGGCCAGATACGCAGTATTTT.